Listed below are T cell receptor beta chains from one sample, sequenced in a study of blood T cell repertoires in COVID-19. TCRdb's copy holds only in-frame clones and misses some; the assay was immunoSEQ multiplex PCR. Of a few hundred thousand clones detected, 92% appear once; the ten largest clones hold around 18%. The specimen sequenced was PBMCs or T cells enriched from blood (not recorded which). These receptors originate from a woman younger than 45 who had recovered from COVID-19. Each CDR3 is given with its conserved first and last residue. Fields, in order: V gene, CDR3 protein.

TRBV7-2 CASSSPGQGTYEQYF
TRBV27 CASSFLADPYEQYF
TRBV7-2 CASSLAPSADTQYF
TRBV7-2 CASSLGDRKSNTEAFF
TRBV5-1 CASSPDRAATGELFF
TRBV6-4 CASSGLAGVSTDTQYF
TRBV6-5 CASSGQQETQYF
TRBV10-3 CAISGDRGLAGGINEQFF
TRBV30 CAWGIADTQYF
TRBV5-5 CASSLAYSGGVLGTDTQYF
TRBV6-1 CASSEIRAGGSPLHF
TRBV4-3 CASSQDRGQLNTEAFF
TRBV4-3 CASSQEGLAGYNEQFF
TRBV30 CAWRSGQGAEAFF
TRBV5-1 CASVSGSGNTGELFF
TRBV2 CAMGPKGAISRAGVQETQYF
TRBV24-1 CATSAGQGYGTEAFF
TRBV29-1 CSVDLGLPGGYTF
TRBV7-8 CASSPGTSGRAEQYF
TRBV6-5 CASRPSVDTQYF
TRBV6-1 CASSELVSYNEQFF
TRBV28 CASKLAGGDEQYF
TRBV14 CASSQEAGSGLTDTQYF
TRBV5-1 CASSLERGLGDTQYF
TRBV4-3 CASSQDRARHTEAFF
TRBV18 CASSPPRPGATYSNQPQHF
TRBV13 CASSLARDSSGNTIYF
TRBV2 CASSEGGHYGYTF
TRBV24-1 CATSALATGNYTF
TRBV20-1 CSASPGYGYTF